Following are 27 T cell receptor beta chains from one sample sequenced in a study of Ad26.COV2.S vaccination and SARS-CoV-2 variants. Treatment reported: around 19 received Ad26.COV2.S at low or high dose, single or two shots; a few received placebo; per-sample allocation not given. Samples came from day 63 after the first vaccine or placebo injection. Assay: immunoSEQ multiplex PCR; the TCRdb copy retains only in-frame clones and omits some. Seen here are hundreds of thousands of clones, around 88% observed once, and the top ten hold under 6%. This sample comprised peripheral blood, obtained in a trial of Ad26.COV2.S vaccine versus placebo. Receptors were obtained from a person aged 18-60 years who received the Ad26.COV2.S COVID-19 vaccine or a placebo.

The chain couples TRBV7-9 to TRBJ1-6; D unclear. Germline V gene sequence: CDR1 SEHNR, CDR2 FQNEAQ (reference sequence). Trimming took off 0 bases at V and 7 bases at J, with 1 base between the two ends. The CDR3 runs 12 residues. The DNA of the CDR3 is TGTGCCAGCAGCTTAGCGAATTCACCCCTCCACTTT. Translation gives CASSLANSPLHF.

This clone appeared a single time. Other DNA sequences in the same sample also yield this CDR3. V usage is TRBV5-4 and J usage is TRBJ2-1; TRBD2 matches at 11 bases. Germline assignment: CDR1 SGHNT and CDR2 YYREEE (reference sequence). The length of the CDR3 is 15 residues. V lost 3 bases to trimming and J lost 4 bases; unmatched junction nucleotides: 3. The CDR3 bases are TGTGCCAGCAGCTCTAGCGGGGGGTTATACAATGAGCAGTTCTTC. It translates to CASSSSGGLYNEQFF. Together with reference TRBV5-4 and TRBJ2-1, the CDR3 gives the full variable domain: ETGVTQSPTHLIKTRGQQVTLRCSSQSGHNTVSWYQQALGQGPQFIFQYYREEENGRGNFPPRFSGLQFPNYSSELNVNALELDDSALYLCASSSSGGLYNEQFFGPGTRLTVL.

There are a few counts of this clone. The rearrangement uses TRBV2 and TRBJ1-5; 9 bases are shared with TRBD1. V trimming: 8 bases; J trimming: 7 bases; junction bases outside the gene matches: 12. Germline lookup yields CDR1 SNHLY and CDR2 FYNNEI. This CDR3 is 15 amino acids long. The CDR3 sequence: CASEQDRGGRQPQHF. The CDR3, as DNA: TGTGCCAGCGAACAGGACAGGGGAGGAAGACAGCCCCAGCATTTT.

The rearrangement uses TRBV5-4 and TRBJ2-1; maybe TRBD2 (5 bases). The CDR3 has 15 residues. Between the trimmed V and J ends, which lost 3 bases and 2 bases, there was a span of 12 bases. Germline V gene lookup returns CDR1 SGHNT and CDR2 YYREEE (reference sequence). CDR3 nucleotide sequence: TGTGCCAGCAGCTACAGTGGAGGAACCTACAATGAGCAGTTCTTC. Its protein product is CASSYSGGTYNEQFF.

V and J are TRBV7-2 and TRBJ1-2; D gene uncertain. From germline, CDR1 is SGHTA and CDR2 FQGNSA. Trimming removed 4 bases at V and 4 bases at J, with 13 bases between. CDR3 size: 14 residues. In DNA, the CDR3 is TGTGCCAGCAGCTACGCCGGCAACCGCTATGGCTACACCTTC. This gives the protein CASSYAGNRYGYTF.

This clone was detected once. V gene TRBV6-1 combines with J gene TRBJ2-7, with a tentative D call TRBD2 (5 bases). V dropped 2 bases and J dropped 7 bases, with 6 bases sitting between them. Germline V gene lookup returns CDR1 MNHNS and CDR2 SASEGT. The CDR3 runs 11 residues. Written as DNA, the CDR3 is TGTGCCAGCAGTGAAAGAGGGGAGCAGTACTTC. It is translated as CASSERGEQYF.

The chain's CDR3 is CASSMVTGGGYTF. Here the CDR3 DNA reads TGTGCCAGTAGTATGGTTACAGGGGGCGGCTACACCTTC. The rearrangement links TRBV19 to TRBJ1-2; 9 bases align to TRBD1. The germline V gene encodes CDR1 LNHDA and CDR2 SQIVND (reference sequence). The length of the CDR3 is 13 residues. The V segment lost 3 bases and the J segment 8 bases; nucleotides outside the gene matches: 4.

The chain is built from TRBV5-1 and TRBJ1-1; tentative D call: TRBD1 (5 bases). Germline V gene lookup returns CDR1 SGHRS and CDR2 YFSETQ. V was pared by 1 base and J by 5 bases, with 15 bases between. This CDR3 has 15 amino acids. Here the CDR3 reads CASSLNSGTGTEAFF. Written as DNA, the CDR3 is TGCGCCAGCAGCTTGAATTCAGGGACCGGAACTGAAGCTTTCTTT.

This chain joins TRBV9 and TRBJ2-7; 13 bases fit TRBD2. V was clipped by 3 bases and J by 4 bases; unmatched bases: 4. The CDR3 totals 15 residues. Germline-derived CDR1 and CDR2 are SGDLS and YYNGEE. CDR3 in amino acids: CASSAGLAGNYEQYF. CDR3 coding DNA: TGTGCCAGCAGCGCGGGACTAGCGGGGAATTACGAGCAGTACTTC.

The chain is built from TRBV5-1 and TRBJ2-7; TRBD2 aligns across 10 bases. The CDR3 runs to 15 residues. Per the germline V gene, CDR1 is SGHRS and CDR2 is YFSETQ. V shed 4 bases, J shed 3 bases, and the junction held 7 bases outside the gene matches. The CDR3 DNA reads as TGCGCCAGCAGCCCAAGGACTAGCGGAGGCTACGAGCAGTACTTC. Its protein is CASSPRTSGGYEQYF.

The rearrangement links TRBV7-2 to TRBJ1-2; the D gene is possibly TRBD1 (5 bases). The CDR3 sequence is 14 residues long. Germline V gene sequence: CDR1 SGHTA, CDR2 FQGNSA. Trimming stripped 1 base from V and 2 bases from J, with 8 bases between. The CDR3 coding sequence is TGTGCCAGCAGCTTAGTGGAGGGGAACTATGGCTACACCTTC. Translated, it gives CASSLVEGNYGYTF. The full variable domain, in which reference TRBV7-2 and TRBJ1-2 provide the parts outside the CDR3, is GAGVSQSPSNKVTEKGKDVELRCDPISGHTALYWYRQSLGQGLEFLIYFQGNSAPDKSGLPSDRFSAERTGGSVSTLTIQRTQQEDSAVYLCASSLVEGNYGYTFGSGTRLTVV.

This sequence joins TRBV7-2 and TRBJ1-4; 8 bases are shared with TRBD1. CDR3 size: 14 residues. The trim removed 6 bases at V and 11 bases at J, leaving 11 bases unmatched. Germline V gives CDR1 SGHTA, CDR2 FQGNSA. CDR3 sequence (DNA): TGTGCCAGCAGTCCGGGACAGGCTAGGAGGAAACTGTTTTTT. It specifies CASSPGQARRKLFF.

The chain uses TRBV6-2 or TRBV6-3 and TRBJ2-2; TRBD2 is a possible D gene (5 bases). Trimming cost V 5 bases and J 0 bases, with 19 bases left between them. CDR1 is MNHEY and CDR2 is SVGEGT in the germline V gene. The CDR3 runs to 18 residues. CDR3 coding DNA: TGTGCCAGCAGTCCGGCGGGCCCTTTAGCTGCGAACACCGGGGAGCTGTTTTTT. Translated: CASSPAGPLAANTGELFF.

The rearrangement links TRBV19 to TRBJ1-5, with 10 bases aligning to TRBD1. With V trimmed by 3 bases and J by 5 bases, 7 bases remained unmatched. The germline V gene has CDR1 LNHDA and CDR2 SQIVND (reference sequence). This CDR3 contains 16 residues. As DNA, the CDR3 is TGTGCCAGTAGTATCTTTTTTGGGACAGGGGATCAGCCCCAGCATTTT. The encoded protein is CASSIFFGTGDQPQHF. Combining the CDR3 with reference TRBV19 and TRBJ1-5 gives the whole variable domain DGGITQSPKYLFRKEGQNVTLSCEQNLNHDAMYWYRQDPGQGLRLIYYSQIVNDFQKGDIAEGYSVSREKKESFPLTVTSAQKNPTAFYLCASSIFFGTGDQPQHFGDGTRLSIL.

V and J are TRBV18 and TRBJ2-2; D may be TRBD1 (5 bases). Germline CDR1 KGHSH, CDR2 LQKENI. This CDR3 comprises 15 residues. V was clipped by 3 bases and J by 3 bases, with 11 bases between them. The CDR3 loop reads CASSPQTAHTGELFF. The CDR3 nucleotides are TGTGCCAGCTCACCCCAGACAGCTCACACCGGGGAGCTGTTTTTT.

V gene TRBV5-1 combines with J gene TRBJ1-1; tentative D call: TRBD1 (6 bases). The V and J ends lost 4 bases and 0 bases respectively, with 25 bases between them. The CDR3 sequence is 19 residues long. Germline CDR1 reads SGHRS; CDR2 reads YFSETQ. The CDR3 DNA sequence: TGCGCCAGCAGCCTCCGTGTCCTAAACAGGGATCACTTGAACACTGAAGCTTTCTTT. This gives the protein CASSLRVLNRDHLNTEAFF.

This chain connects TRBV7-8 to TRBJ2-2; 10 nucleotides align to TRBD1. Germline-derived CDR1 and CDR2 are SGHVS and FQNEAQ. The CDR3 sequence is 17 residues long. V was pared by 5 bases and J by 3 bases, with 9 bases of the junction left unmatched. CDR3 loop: CASSPRAGTGDTGELFF. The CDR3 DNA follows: TGTGCCAGCAGCCCCCGGGCCGGGACAGGGGACACCGGGGAGCTGTTTTTT. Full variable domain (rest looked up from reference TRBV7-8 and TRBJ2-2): GAGVSQSPRYKVAKRGQDVALRCDPISGHVSLFWYQQALGQGPEFLTYFQNEAQLDKSGLPSDRFFAERPEGSVSTLKIQRTQQEDSAVYLCASSPRAGTGDTGELFFGEGSRLTVL.

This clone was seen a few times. The CDR3 coding sequence is TGTGCCAGCAGTCTCCGGGACTATGGCTACACCTTC. Translated: CASSLRDYGYTF. V gene TRBV28 combines with J gene TRBJ1-2, with D uncertain. The CDR3 runs to 12 residues. V shed 5 bases and J shed 3 bases, with 7 bases lying between them. Germline CDR1 and CDR2: MDHEN and SYDVKM.

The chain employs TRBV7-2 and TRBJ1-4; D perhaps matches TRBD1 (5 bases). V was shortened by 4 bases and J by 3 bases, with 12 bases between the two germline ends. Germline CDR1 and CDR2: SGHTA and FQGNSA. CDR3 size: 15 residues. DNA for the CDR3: TGTGCCAGCAGCTCCCAGGGCAGGGCTAATGAAAAACTGTTTTTT. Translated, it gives CASSSQGRANEKLFF.

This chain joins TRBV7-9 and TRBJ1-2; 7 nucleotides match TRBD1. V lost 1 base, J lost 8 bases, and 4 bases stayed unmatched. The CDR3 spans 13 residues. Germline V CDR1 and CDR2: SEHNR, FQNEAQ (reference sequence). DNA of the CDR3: TGTGCCAGCAGCTTAGACAGGGACAGCGGCTACACCTTC. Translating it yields CASSLDRDSGYTF.

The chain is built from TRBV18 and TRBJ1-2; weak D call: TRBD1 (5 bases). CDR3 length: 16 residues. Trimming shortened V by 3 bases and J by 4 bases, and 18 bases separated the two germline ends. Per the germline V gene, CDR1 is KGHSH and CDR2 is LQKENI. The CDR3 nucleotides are TGTGCCAGCTCACCGTTTGGTGACAGCTCAGGCTATGGCTACACCTTC. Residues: CASSPFGDSSGYGYTF. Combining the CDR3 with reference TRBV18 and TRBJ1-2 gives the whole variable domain NAGVMQNPRHLVRRRGQEARLRCSPMKGHSHVYWYRQLPEEGLKFMVYLQKENIIDESGMPKERFSAEFPKEGPSILRIQQVVRGDSAAYFCASSPFGDSSGYGYTFGSGTRLTVV.

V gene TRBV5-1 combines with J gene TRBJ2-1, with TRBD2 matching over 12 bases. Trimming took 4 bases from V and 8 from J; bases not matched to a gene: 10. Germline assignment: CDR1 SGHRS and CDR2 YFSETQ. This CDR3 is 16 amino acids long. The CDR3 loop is CASSPRPSGRVYEQFF. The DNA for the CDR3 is TGCGCCAGCAGCCCCCGCCCTAGCGGGAGGGTCTATGAGCAGTTCTTC. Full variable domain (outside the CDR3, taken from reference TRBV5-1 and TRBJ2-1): KAGVTQTPRYLIKTRGQQVTLSCSPISGHRSVSWYQQTPGQGLQFLFEYFSETQRNKGNFPGRFSGRQFSNSRSEMNVSTLELGDSALYLCASSPRPSGRVYEQFFGPGTRLTVL.

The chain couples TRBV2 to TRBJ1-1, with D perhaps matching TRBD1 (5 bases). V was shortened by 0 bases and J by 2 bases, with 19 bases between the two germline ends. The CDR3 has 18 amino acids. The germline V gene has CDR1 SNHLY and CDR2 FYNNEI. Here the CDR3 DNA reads TGTGCCAGCAGTGAAGCGCTTCCTTGGGGAACAGGAAACACTGAAGCTTTCTTT. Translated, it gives CASSEALPWGTGNTEAFF.

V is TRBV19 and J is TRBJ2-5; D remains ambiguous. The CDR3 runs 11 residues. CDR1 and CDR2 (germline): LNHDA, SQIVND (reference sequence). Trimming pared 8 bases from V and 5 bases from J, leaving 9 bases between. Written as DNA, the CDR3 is TGTGCCAGTGGGAAGTGGGAGACCCAGTACTTC. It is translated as CASGKWETQYF.

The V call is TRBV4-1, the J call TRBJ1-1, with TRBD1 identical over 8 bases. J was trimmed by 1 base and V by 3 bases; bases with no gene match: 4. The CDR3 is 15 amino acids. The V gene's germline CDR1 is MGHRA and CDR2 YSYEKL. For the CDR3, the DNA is TGCGCCAGCAGCCATCCCGGACAGGGGAACACTGAAGCTTTCTTT. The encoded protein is CASSHPGQGNTEAFF.

The CDR3 DNA reads TGTGCCAGCAGCTTATCGTACGGGGGGAGAAGCTATAATTCACCCCTCCACTTT. Translation gives CASSLSYGGRSYNSPLHF. The chain uses TRBV11-2 and TRBJ1-6, with D possibly being TRBD1 (5 bases). The CDR3 has 18 residues. Germline V gene data show CDR1 as SGHAT and CDR2 as FQNNGV. Trimming took 2 bases from V and 3 from J, leaving 17 bases between them.

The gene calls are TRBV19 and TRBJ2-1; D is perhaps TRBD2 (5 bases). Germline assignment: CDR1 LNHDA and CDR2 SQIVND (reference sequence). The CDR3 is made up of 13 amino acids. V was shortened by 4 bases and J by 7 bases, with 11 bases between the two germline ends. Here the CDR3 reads CASSKAGGNEQFF. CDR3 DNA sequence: TGTGCCAGTAGTAAGGCAGGCGGGAATGAGCAGTTCTTC.